Each of the 11 T cell receptor beta chains below was sequenced from the same sample in a study of CD8 T cells in ankylosing spondylitis. Overall study findings and caveats: One TCR beta motif, made up of 7 or 8 highly homologous variants, appeared characteristic of ankylosing spondylitis blood.

Their target antigens are unknown. One entry per CDR3 protein, called by TCRdb with MiXCR from the 5' RACE reads. Of 300,000 to 400,000 distinct CDR3 sequences listed, 20% to 25% are singletons. The sequencing input was blood, either unsorted or a sorted T cell fraction (not recorded which). All receptors derive from a male donor with ankylosing spondylitis.

This clonotype was detected a few times. The rearrangement links TRBV4-1 to TRBJ2-2; 14 nucleotides agree with TRBD2. CDR3 length equals 19 residues. Losses at the gene ends were 0 bases for V and 5 bases for J; bases not matched to a gene: 8. Germline CDR1 and CDR2: MGHRA and YSYEKL. CDR3 sequence reads: CASSQDGTSGRISTGELFF. The DNA for the CDR3 is TGCGCCAGCAGCCAAGATGGGACTAGCGGGAGAATATCGACCGGGGAGCTGTTTTTT.

This clonotype was counted only a few times. The chain employs TRBV12-3 or TRBV12-4 and TRBJ2-3; TRBD1 agrees at 8 bases. V lost 10 bases and J lost 6; bases outside the gene matches: 9. The CDR3 loop spans 13 amino acids. The CDR3 loop is CATQGAAGDTQYF. CDR3 coding DNA: TGTGCCACCCAGGGGGCGGCCGGGGATACGCAGTATTTT.

The rearrangement uses TRBV15 and TRBJ2-1; D call uncertain. Trimming removed 3 bases from V and 4 bases from J, with 16 bases in between. This CDR3 is 16 amino acids long. Germline V lookup: CDR1 LNHNV, CDR2 YYDKDF (reference sequence). The CDR3 DNA reads as TGTGCCACCAGCAGCTTTGAAAGCACATCTTACAATGAGCAGTTCTTC. This codes for CATSSFESTSYNEQFF.

This clonotype was seen more than once but under ten times. CDR3 region: CASRVMGLTYEQYF. The CDR3, as DNA: TGTGCCAGCAGAGTTATGGGTCTAACCTACGAGCAGTACTTC. V and J are TRBV2 and TRBJ2-7, with D hard to call. The germline CDR1 and CDR2 sequences are SNHLY and FYNNEI. The CDR3 is 14 residues long. V dropped 6 bases and J dropped 2 bases, with 14 bases sitting between them.

In this sample, this clonotype turned up a few times. The genes are TRBV19 and TRBJ1-5, with no clear D. Germline CDR1 LNHDA, CDR2 SQIVND (reference sequence). The CDR3 has 14 amino acids. Trimming cost V 3 bases and J 7 bases, with 13 bases left between them. The CDR3 DNA follows: TGTGCCAGTAGTATCCTTCCCAAGTGGCAGCCCCAGCATTTT. Encoded protein: CASSILPKWQPQHF. Full variable domain (missing parts from reference TRBV19 and TRBJ1-5): DGGITQSPKYLFRKEGQNVTLSCEQNLNHDAMYWYRQDPGQGLRLIYYSQIVNDFQKGDIAEGYSVSREKKESFPLTVTSAQKNPTAFYLCASSILPKWQPQHFGDGTRLSIL.

This chain links TRBV20-1 with TRBJ2-1; D is unclear. Germline V gives CDR1 DFQATT, CDR2 SNEGSKA (reference sequence). V dropped 2 bases and J dropped 2 bases, with 10 bases sitting between them. The CDR3 covers 14 residues. The CDR3 loop is CSARLVGPYNEQFF. CDR3 bases: TGCAGTGCTAGACTAGTGGGTCCCTACAATGAGCAGTTCTTC.

The chain carries TRBV12-3 or TRBV12-4 and TRBJ2-1; 11 bases fit TRBD2. The V and J ends lost 3 bases and 8 bases, in that order; junction bases with no gene match: 9. The CDR3 sequence is 16 residues long. The CDR3 sequence is CASSFFRASGRHEQFF. The CDR3 nucleotides read TGTGCCAGCAGTTTCTTTCGGGCTAGCGGGAGGCATGAGCAGTTCTTC.

This chain connects TRBV12-5 to TRBJ2-1, with TRBD1 matching 10 bases. Trimming took 2 bases from V and 7 from J; bases not matched to a gene: 11. The CDR3 is made up of 17 amino acids. Germline CDR1 is LGHNT and CDR2 is FRNRAP. The CDR3 nucleotides are TGTGCTAGTGGTTTGTCACGGAGACAGGGGGCCACAAATGAGCAGTTCTTC. Translated, it gives CASGLSRRQGATNEQFF.

This clonotype occurred a few times. The chain employs TRBV30 and TRBJ2-2, with D perhaps matching TRBD2 (6 bases). In germline, CDR1 is GTSNPN, CDR2 SVGIG (reference sequence). The CDR3 sequence is 14 residues long. Trimming cost V 3 bases and J 3 bases, with 11 bases left between them. Here the CDR3 DNA reads TGTGCCTGGAGCGGAGGGCTGGACACCGGGGAGCTGTTTTTT. Its protein product is CAWSGGLDTGELFF. Together with reference TRBV30 and TRBJ2-2, the CDR3 gives the full variable domain: SQTIHQWPATLVQPVGSPLSLECTVEGTSNPNLYWYRQAAGRGLQLLFYSVGIGQISSEVPQNLSASRPQDRQFILSSKKLLLSDSGFYLCAWSGGLDTGELFFGEGSRLTVL.

The rearrangement joins TRBV7-2 to TRBJ2-7, with D possibly TRBD2 on 6 matching bases. The V end lost 6 bases, the J end lost 4 bases, and 19 bases lay between the germline ends. There are 15 residues in the CDR3. Germline V gives CDR1 SGHTA, CDR2 FQGNSA. DNA of the CDR3: TGTGCCAGCAGTAGTCGGCGGGAATGGGGATACGAGCAGTACTTC. Protein: CASSSRREWGYEQYF.

This clonotype was recorded a few times. The chain is built from TRBV5-4 and TRBJ1-1; D is undetermined. The V gene lost 0 bases and the J gene lost 2 bases, with 11 bases spanning the gap. CDR1 and CDR2 (germline): SGHNT, YYREEE (reference sequence). This CDR3 has 15 residues. CDR3 protein: CASSLVGRVNTEAFF. The DNA of the CDR3 is TGTGCCAGCAGCTTGGTGGGTCGAGTCAACACTGAAGCTTTCTTT.